The 27 T cell receptor beta chains below come from one sample, sequenced in a study of type 1 regulatory T cells. No antigen has been assigned to these receptors. TCRdb re-called the reads with MiXCR, one entry per CDR3 protein. The sample includes more than 12,000 distinct CDR3 sequences, roughly an eighth of them seen just once. Sequenced material: cultured T cells, either the whole culture or a sorted T cell fraction (not recorded which). Every receptor here comes from a human donor in good health.

This clonotype was seen repeatedly, ten times or more. V gene TRBV20-1 combines with J gene TRBJ2-3; 8 nucleotides match TRBD2. Germline values: CDR1 DFQATT, CDR2 SNEGSKA (reference sequence). CDR3 length equals 11 residues. The CDR3 is CRGAGADTQYF. The CDR3, as DNA: TGCAGGGGAGCGGGAGCAGATACGCAGTATTTT.

At least ten counts were recorded for this clonotype. This chain uses TRBV7-9 with TRBJ1-2; 12 nucleotides match TRBD1. CDR3 length: 17 amino acids. The V and J ends lost 5 bases and 6 bases, in that order; junction bases with no gene match: 13. Germline-derived CDR1 and CDR2 are SEHNR and FQNEAQ (reference sequence). The CDR3 reads CASSPTTGTGGANGYTF. The CDR3 DNA reads as TGTGCCAGCAGCCCAACCACCGGGACAGGGGGCGCAAATGGCTACACCTTC.

This clonotype showed up many times. The rearrangement uses TRBV5-6 and TRBJ1-5; TRBD1 matches 8 bases. Germline lookup yields CDR1 SGHDT and CDR2 YYEEEE. Trimming cost V 2 bases and J 4 bases; bases outside gene matches: 5. The CDR3 has 15 residues. The CDR3 loop is CASSLRQGANQPQHF. In DNA, the CDR3 is TGTGCCAGCAGCTTACGTCAGGGGGCGAATCAGCCCCAGCATTTT.

About this clonotype: It may be a read error: a sequence one base away is much more abundant. The chain employs TRBV20-1 and TRBJ1-5; a possible D gene is TRBD1 (6 bases). The CDR3 has 13 amino acids. Germline CDR1 reads DFQATT; CDR2 reads SNEGSKA (reference sequence). The CDR3 loop is CGAWRDNNQPQHF. CDR3 DNA sequence: TGCGGTGCTTGGCGGGACAACAATCAGCCCCAGCATTTT.

This clonotype has a count of ten or more. The chain employs TRBV5-1 and TRBJ2-3; D not resolved. Germline CDR1 and CDR2: SGHRS and YFSETQ. The V end was cut by 4 bases, the J end by 1 base, with 13 bases between. The CDR3 is made up of 15 amino acids. The CDR3 region is CASSLSVLGTDTQYF. CDR3 coding DNA: TGCGCCAGCAGCCTGTCTGTATTAGGCACAGATACGCAGTATTTT. The variable domain in full, completed from reference TRBV5-1 and TRBJ2-3, reads KAGVTQTPRYLIKTRGQQVTLSCSPISGHRSVSWYQQTPGQGLQFLFEYFSETQRNKGNFPGRFSGRQFSNSRSEMNVSTLELGDSALYLCASSLSVLGTDTQYFGPGTRLTVL.

V gene TRBV12-3 or TRBV12-4 combines with J gene TRBJ2-1, with unresolved D. The CDR3 has 13 residues. V was clipped by 5 bases and J by 7 bases, with 12 bases between them. CDR3 region: CASSERPRNEQFF. The CDR3 DNA follows: TGTGCCAGCAGTGAGAGGCCTAGAAATGAGCAGTTCTTC.

The sample holds many counts of this clonotype. The chain employs TRBV18 and TRBJ1-6; D is unclear. CDR3 length: 15 amino acids. The germline gives CDR1 KGHSH, CDR2 LQKENI. V lost 0 bases, J lost 9 bases, and 12 bases lay in between. The CDR3 sequence is CASSPPATPTSPLHF. CDR3 DNA: TGTGCCAGCTCACCACCGGCGACCCCTACTTCACCCCTCCACTTT.

This clonotype is termed medium-sized (0.01 to 0.1%). Here the CDR3 reads CSVDRGTDTQYF. CDR3 bases: TGCAGCGTTGATCGGGGGACAGATACGCAGTATTTT. The chain links TRBV29-1 to TRBJ2-3, with D possibly being TRBD2 (6 bases). The CDR3 sequence is 12 residues long. V dropped 3 bases and J dropped 3 bases, with 7 bases sitting between them. Per the germline V gene, CDR1 is SQVTM and CDR2 is ANQGSEA.

This clonotype was recorded a few times. The chain carries TRBV5-3 and TRBJ2-1; D ambiguous. TRBV5-3 is reported as an ORF; its role is uncertain. This CDR3 comprises 12 residues. V was pared by 6 bases and J by 6 bases, with 10 bases between. CDR3 sequence reads: CARTTGFNEQFF. The CDR3 bases are TGTGCCAGAACAACTGGTTTCAATGAGCAGTTCTTC.

This clonotype was seen many times. The chain carries TRBV6-6 and TRBJ1-2; D gene unclear. Trimming left V 0 bases short and J 6 bases short, with 8 bases between. Germline-derived CDR1 and CDR2 are MNHNY and SVGAGI (reference sequence). The CDR3 runs to 13 residues. CDR3 residues: CASSYSWGNGYTF. CDR3 DNA: TGTGCCAGCAGTTACTCGTGGGGTAATGGCTACACCTTC.

Ten or more counts support this clonotype. The chain links TRBV29-1 to TRBJ2-7; 10 bases line up with TRBD1. Germline V gene lookup returns CDR1 SQVTM and CDR2 ANQGSEA. J was trimmed by 4 bases and V by 5 bases; bases with no gene match: 8. This CDR3 contains 14 residues. The CDR3: CSVMPGTGVYEQYF. DNA for the CDR3: TGCAGCGTTATGCCCGGGACAGGGGTGTACGAGCAGTACTTC.

This chain links TRBV5-4 with TRBJ2-7; 8 nucleotides line up with TRBD2. Trimming cost V 5 bases and J 7 bases; bases outside gene matches: 20. This CDR3 has 17 residues. Germline V CDR1 and CDR2: SGHNT, YYREEE (reference sequence). The chain's CDR3 is CASRPGGSGIQNREQYF. For the CDR3, the DNA is TGTGCCAGCAGACCCGGGGGTAGCGGGATCCAAAATAGGGAGCAGTACTTC.

By its share, this clonotype is medium-sized. The rearrangement uses TRBV30 and TRBJ1-5; D gene unclear. Germline V gene data show CDR1 as GTSNPN and CDR2 as SVGIG (reference sequence). The CDR3 totals 13 residues. V was shortened by 3 bases and J by 4 bases, with 10 bases between the two germline ends. The CDR3, as DNA: TGTGCCTGGAGCGAAGGGAATAATCAGCCCCAGCATTTT. This gives the protein CAWSEGNNQPQHF.

This clonotype is medium-sized by share. The chain uses TRBV12-3 or TRBV12-4 and TRBJ1-1, with D unresolved. Trimming stripped 6 bases from V and 5 bases from J, with 7 bases between. The CDR3 totals 11 residues. This CDR3 is CASRLQTEAFF. In DNA form, the CDR3 reads TGTGCCAGCAGGCTCCAGACTGAAGCTTTCTTT.

This clonotype was picked up many times. The chain recombines TRBV6-1 with TRBJ1-3; a possible D gene is TRBD1 (5 bases). In germline, CDR1 is MNHNS, CDR2 SASEGT. CDR3 size: 15 residues. V was pared by 2 bases and J by 0 bases, with 8 bases between. The CDR3 DNA is TGTGCCAGCAGTGAATGGGGCAGCTCTGGAAACACCATATATTTT. It specifies CASSEWGSSGNTIYF.

This clonotype ranks as medium-sized. This chain uses TRBV5-1 with TRBJ2-5; D remains unclear. V was pared by 0 bases and J by 3 bases, with 6 bases between. Germline V CDR1 and CDR2: SGHRS, YFSETQ. The CDR3 runs to 13 residues. In DNA form, the CDR3 reads TGCGCCAGCAGCTTGGTTGGGAAAGAGACCCAGTACTTC. It specifies CASSLVGKETQYF.

This clonotype is judged medium-sized. V is TRBV6-2 or TRBV6-3 and J is TRBJ1-5; D ambiguous. V gave up 2 bases and J gave up 4 bases, with 9 bases separating them. Germline V lookup: CDR1 MNHEY, CDR2 SVGEGT. The CDR3 totals 14 residues. The CDR3 is CASSYVQRNQPQHF. DNA for the CDR3: TGTGCCAGCAGTTACGTACAGAGGAATCAGCCCCAGCATTTT.

This clonotype was counted only a few times. The CDR3 is CASRTSGSYEQYF. The CDR3 region has the DNA TGTGCCAGCCGGACTAGCGGGAGCTACGAGCAGTACTTC. The genes are TRBV7-2 and TRBJ2-7; 13 bases are a match to TRBD2. V shed 8 bases and J 3 bases; nucleotides not matched to a gene: 1. CDR1 and CDR2 from the germline V gene are SGHTA and FQGNSA. This CDR3 comprises 13 residues.

This clonotype was seen ten or more times. The chain carries TRBV27 and TRBJ2-1; D call uncertain. Deletions cut 3 bases from V and 0 bases from J, with 6 bases between. The CDR3 has 14 amino acids. Germline V lookup: CDR1 MNHEY, CDR2 SMNVEV (reference sequence). CDR3 loop: CASSFDSSYNEQFF. DNA for the CDR3: TGTGCCAGCAGTTTCGATAGCTCCTACAATGAGCAGTTCTTC.

In this sample, this clonotype turned up many times. The junction differs from germline at one of its ends, possibly a read error. The J gene is TRBJ2-2, the V gene TRBV7-7; 8 nucleotides align to TRBD2. This CDR3 spans 16 amino acids. CDR1 and CDR2 from the germline V gene are SSHAT and FNYEAQ (reference sequence). The CDR3 region is CASSPVFAGGPGELFF. CDR3 in DNA: TGTGCTAGCAGCCCGGTGTTCGCGGGAGGTCCCGGGGAGCTGTTTTTT.

This clonotype was picked up a small number of times. The rearrangement links TRBV5-1 to TRBJ2-4; possibly TRBD2 for D (6 bases). The germline CDR1 and CDR2 sequences are SGHRS and YFSETQ. V was cut by 0 bases and J by 7 bases, with 11 bases left in between. The CDR3 has 14 amino acids. The CDR3 region has the DNA TGCGCCAGCAGCTTGGCGGGGACTTCTAACATTCAGTACTTC. This sequence encodes CASSLAGTSNIQYF. The variable domain in full, with the rest retrieved from reference TRBV5-1 and TRBJ2-4, is KAGVTQTPRYLIKTRGQQVTLSCSPISGHRSVSWYQQTPGQGLQFLFEYFSETQRNKGNFPGRFSGRQFSNSRSEMNVSTLELGDSALYLCASSLAGTSNIQYFGAGTRLSVL.

For this clonotype: A read error may explain this, as a much larger clone is one base away. V and J are TRBV6-5 and TRBJ2-5; D may be TRBD2 (6 bases). The CDR3 totals 13 residues. Germline V gives CDR1 MNHEY, CDR2 SVGAGI. In DNA form, the CDR3 reads TGTGCCGGCAGTTTTGGGGGGTCGGAGACCCAGTACTTC. The encoded protein is CAGSFGGSETQYF.

This clonotype was found a few times. This rearrangement joins TRBV14 to TRBJ2-1; maybe TRBD1 (6 bases). This CDR3 has 15 amino acids. Germline CDR1 is SGHDN and CDR2 is FVKESK. V lost 4 bases and J lost 3, with 13 bases in between. The CDR3 coding sequence is TGTGCCAGCAGCCGTACTAGGGGGTTCTACAATGAGCAGTTCTTC. Protein sequence: CASSRTRGFYNEQFF.

This clonotype was picked up many times. The chain joins TRBV6-6 to TRBJ2-7, with 8 bases matching TRBD2. The CDR3 is 16 amino acids. Germline assignment: CDR1 MNHNY and CDR2 SVGAGI (reference sequence). With 5 bases clipped from V and 6 bases from J, the junction kept 15 bases outside the gene matches. This CDR3 reads CASSPNLAGNSGEQYF. The CDR3 coding sequence is TGTGCCAGCAGTCCAAATTTAGCGGGAAACTCGGGCGAGCAGTACTTC.

In its sample, this clonotype was seen a few times. The gene calls are TRBV3-1 and TRBJ2-2; D is uncertain. CDR1 is LGHDT and CDR2 is YNNKEL in the germline V gene (reference sequence). The ends were cut back, 1 base at V and 2 bases at J, with 5 bases in the middle. This CDR3 contains 14 residues. The CDR3 nucleotides read TGTGCCAGCAGCCAAGTATCAAACACCGGGGAGCTGTTTTTT. It specifies CASSQVSNTGELFF.

This clonotype is medium-sized (0.01 to 0.1%) within its sample. The chain links TRBV7-8 to TRBJ1-5; 7 bases fit TRBD1. V shed 5 bases and J 7 bases; nucleotides not matched to a gene: 8. Germline CDR1 SGHVS, CDR2 FQNEAQ. CDR3 length equals 14 residues. The CDR3: CASSPNRGQQPQHF. The CDR3 nucleotides read TGTGCCAGCAGCCCGAACAGGGGTCAACAGCCCCAGCATTTT.

The J gene is TRBJ2-3, the V gene TRBV29-1; the match to TRBD2 covers 8 bases. The CDR3 totals 14 residues. Germline assignment: CDR1 SQVTM and CDR2 ANQGSEA. The J segment lost 0 bases and the V segment lost 7 bases, leaving 6 bases of the junction unmatched. The CDR3 DNA follows: TGCAGCGGCTCTAGCGGGCTAAGCACAGATACGCAGTATTTT. The encoded protein is CSGSSGLSTDTQYF.